Listed below are T cell receptor beta chains from one sample, sequenced in a study of vaccination and CD4 T cells after COVID-19. Their antigens are not known. TCRdb ran MiXCR on the PCR reads and lists one entry per CDR3 protein. Of roughly 26,000 distinct CDR3 sequences detected, 64% appear once; the ten largest clones hold approximately 5.4%. The specimen sequenced was CD4+ T cells from blood, cultured in vitro. The receptor set was obtained from a human donor who had recovered from COVID-19. Each CDR3 is given with its conserved first and last residue.

J gene: TRBJ2-5
V gene: TRBV2
CDR3 length: 14
CDR3 protein: CASKTVSAGETQYF

J gene: TRBJ2-5
V gene: TRBV5-1
CDR3 length: 17
CDR3 protein: CASDNLAVGSHQETQYF

J gene: TRBJ2-7
V gene: TRBV15
CDR3 length: 17
CDR3 protein: CATSRVETTGLGYEQYF

J gene: TRBJ1-1
V gene: TRBV7-2
CDR3 length: 12
CDR3 protein: CASSLGFTEAFF

J gene: TRBJ2-3
V gene: TRBV6-2/TRBV6-3
CDR3 length: 16
CDR3 protein: CASSLATSGGGDTQYF

J gene: TRBJ1-2
V gene: TRBV12-3/TRBV12-4
CDR3 length: 12
CDR3 protein: CASSSPGYGYTF

J gene: TRBJ1-2
V gene: TRBV29-1
CDR3 length: 13
CDR3 protein: CSVVGGGSYGYTF

J gene: TRBJ2-5
V gene: TRBV29-1
CDR3 length: 12
CDR3 protein: CSVVLYQETQYF

J gene: TRBJ1-5
V gene: TRBV20-1
CDR3 length: 13
CDR3 protein: CSASLGANQPQHF

J gene: TRBJ2-7
V gene: TRBV7-2
CDR3 length: 15
CDR3 protein: CASSPLAGALGEQYF

J gene: TRBJ2-1
V gene: TRBV7-8
CDR3 length: 15
CDR3 protein: CASRLTRITYNEQFF

J gene: TRBJ2-7
V gene: TRBV6-1
CDR3 length: 13
CDR3 protein: CASSPRDSYEQYF

J gene: TRBJ1-5
V gene: TRBV4-3
CDR3 length: 14
CDR3 protein: CASSQRQGDQPQHF

J gene: TRBJ1-5
V gene: TRBV19
CDR3 length: 15
CDR3 protein: CASSRGTLSNQPQHF

J gene: TRBJ2-1
V gene: TRBV6-1
CDR3 length: 14
CDR3 protein: CASSRQETYNEQFF

J gene: TRBJ1-2
V gene: TRBV7-9
CDR3 length: 13
CDR3 protein: CASSLAWIGGYTF

J gene: TRBJ1-2
V gene: TRBV28
CDR3 length: 13
CDR3 protein: CASSWDSLYGYTF

J gene: TRBJ1-1
V gene: TRBV11-3
CDR3 length: 12
CDR3 protein: CASSFLTTEAFF

J gene: TRBJ1-1
V gene: TRBV19
CDR3 length: 16
CDR3 protein: CASSTTGVLRNTEAFF

J gene: TRBJ1-1
V gene: TRBV12-3/TRBV12-4
CDR3 length: 14
CDR3 protein: CASRDLGTRTEAFF

J gene: TRBJ2-5
V gene: TRBV6-1
CDR3 length: 19
CDR3 protein: CASVSHLSPGTGTWETQYF

J gene: TRBJ1-1
V gene: TRBV4-3
CDR3 length: 15
CDR3 protein: CASSQVSADNTEAFF

J gene: TRBJ1-2
V gene: TRBV7-2
CDR3 length: 14
CDR3 protein: CASSPPGTAGGYTF

J gene: TRBJ2-3
V gene: TRBV6-1
CDR3 length: 15
CDR3 protein: CASSDRGTGGGTQYF

J gene: TRBJ1-5
V gene: TRBV2
CDR3 length: 15
CDR3 protein: CASSDQGTGNQPQHF

J gene: TRBJ1-6
V gene: TRBV18
CDR3 length: 17
CDR3 protein: CASSPPVRTGVNSPLHF

J gene: TRBJ1-5
V gene: TRBV28
CDR3 length: 15
CDR3 protein: CASSFGGSFNQPQHF

J gene: TRBJ2-3
V gene: TRBV20-1
CDR3 length: 10
CDR3 protein: CSARDESEYF

J gene: TRBJ1-3
V gene: TRBV7-2
CDR3 length: 16
CDR3 protein: CASSTTPGRTGNTIYF

J gene: TRBJ2-2
V gene: TRBV24-1
CDR3 length: 14
CDR3 protein: CATQPSANTGELFF

J gene: TRBJ1-5
V gene: TRBV6-1
CDR3 length: 14
CDR3 protein: CASSYTGTTQPQHF

J gene: TRBJ1-1
V gene: TRBV20-1
CDR3 length: 10
CDR3 protein: CSATYTEAFF

J gene: TRBJ1-2
V gene: TRBV7-2
CDR3 length: 17
CDR3 protein: CASSQQPGVPANYGYTF

J gene: TRBJ2-5
V gene: TRBV28
CDR3 length: 11
CDR3 protein: CATSGWETQYF

J gene: TRBJ1-2
V gene: TRBV20-1
CDR3 length: 9
CDR3 protein: CSVDYGYTF

J gene: TRBJ1-5
V gene: TRBV19
CDR3 length: 17
CDR3 protein: CASRVSPGTGGVQPQHF

J gene: TRBJ1-6
V gene: TRBV20-1
CDR3 length: 12
CDR3 protein: CSAAGPVSPLHF

J gene: TRBJ2-7
V gene: TRBV7-2
CDR3 length: 14
CDR3 protein: CASSLHGGPYEQYF

J gene: TRBJ2-5
V gene: TRBV6-2/TRBV6-3
CDR3 length: 15
CDR3 protein: CASSPRQESFYAQYF

J gene: TRBJ2-2
V gene: TRBV6-2/TRBV6-3
CDR3 length: 17
CDR3 protein: CASSYSLRGRHTGELFF

J gene: TRBJ2-5
V gene: TRBV7-2
CDR3 length: 15
CDR3 protein: CASSFYKREGETQYF

J gene: TRBJ2-3
V gene: TRBV7-2
CDR3 length: 14
CDR3 protein: CASSPRLGSDTQYF

J gene: NA
V gene: TRBV28
CDR3 length: 12
CDR3 protein: CAIRTGSYEQYF

J gene: TRBJ1-1
V gene: TRBV11-2
CDR3 length: 17
CDR3 protein: CASSFNPDRVQNTEAFF

J gene: TRBJ1-1
V gene: TRBV20-1
CDR3 length: 12
CDR3 protein: CINSHVGREAFF

J gene: TRBJ1-3
V gene: TRBV15
CDR3 length: 14
CDR3 protein: CATSLGGAGNTIYF

J gene: TRBJ2-2
V gene: TRBV24-1
CDR3 length: 19
CDR3 protein: CATSDLQIGLAGVPGELFF

J gene: TRBJ2-7
V gene: TRBV27
CDR3 length: 15
CDR3 protein: CASSYAGTVTYEQYF

J gene: TRBJ2-3
V gene: TRBV20-1
CDR3 length: 15
CDR3 protein: CSAREAGGLADTQYF

J gene: TRBJ2-3
V gene: TRBV21-1
CDR3 length: 15
CDR3 protein: CASSKVRRYTDTQYF

J gene: TRBJ1-5
V gene: TRBV7-7
CDR3 length: 19
CDR3 protein: CASSLGPTGPAYSNQPQHF

J gene: TRBJ1-5
V gene: TRBV15
CDR3 length: 13
CDR3 protein: CATSRRQPQPQHF

J gene: TRBJ1-1
V gene: TRBV19
CDR3 length: 13
CDR3 protein: CASSPDRSSEAFF

J gene: TRBJ1-1
V gene: TRBV6-1
CDR3 length: 13
CDR3 protein: CASRPTSSAEAFF

J gene: TRBJ2-3
V gene: TRBV19
CDR3 length: 12
CDR3 protein: CASGGFTDTQYF

J gene: TRBJ2-7
V gene: TRBV28
CDR3 length: 15
CDR3 protein: CASSFALAGPYEQYF

J gene: TRBJ2-7
V gene: TRBV20-1
CDR3 length: 16
CDR3 protein: CSARDPRGQPSYEQYF

J gene: TRBJ1-6
V gene: TRBV20-1
CDR3 length: 15
CDR3 protein: CSARPSGRLDSPLHF

J gene: TRBJ1-2
V gene: TRBV6-1
CDR3 length: 15
CDR3 protein: CASSLGGVGSYGYTF

J gene: TRBJ2-5
V gene: TRBV30
CDR3 length: 16
CDR3 protein: CAWSVPGLAGKETQYF